A selection of T cell receptor beta chains follows, all from one sample in a study of blood T cells in healthy people across ages. TCRdb used MiXCR to reprocess the 5' RACE reads, holding one entry per CDR3 protein. The sample has roughly 1.5 million distinct CDR3 sequences, approximately 43% seen once; the top ten hold around 4%. The source material was blood. These TCRs come from a young woman in good health. CDR3s include the opening cysteine and the closing phenylalanine or tryptophan. Each record gives: clone size, J gene, D gene, V gene, CDR3 protein, CDR3 DNA. The D gene is left open where the match is weak. Clone size is shown for a subset of rows, as once, few, many or a class of expanded clone.

>.|TRBJ1-4|.|TRBV5-6
CASSPWGPPNEKLFF
TGTGCCAGCAGCCCCTGGGGGCCCCCGAATGAAAAACTGTTTTTT
>once|TRBJ2-7|TRBD2|TRBV29-1
CSVLGLAGENEQYF
TGCAGCGTCCTGGGACTAGCGGGAGAAAATGAGCAGTACTTC
>once|TRBJ1-2|.|TRBV9
CASSINRDGSNYGYTF
TGTGCCAGCAGCATCAACCGGGACGGGTCTAACTATGGCTACACCTTC
>few|TRBJ2-7|TRBD1|TRBV7-9
CASSPTGQFEQYF
TGTGCCAGCAGCCCGACAGGGCAATTCGAGCAGTACTTC
>.|TRBJ1-1|.|TRBV2
CASRNSRTPNTEAFF
TGTGCCAGCAGGAATAGCAGGACCCCGAACACTGAAGCTTTCTTT
>.|TRBJ1-5|.|TRBV19
CASSGGSQPQHF
TGTGCCAGTTCCGGGGGCTCTCAGCCCCAGCATTTT
>.|TRBJ2-1|.|TRBV28
CASSLGSPQETQFF
TGTGCCAGCAGTTTGGGGTCCCCACAAGAGACCCAGTTCTTC
>few|TRBJ2-7|.|TRBV11-2
CASSFQGKSYEQYF
TGTGCCAGCAGCTTTCAGGGGAAATCTTACGAGCAGTACTTC
>.|TRBJ1-4|TRBD1|TRBV29-1
CSVLTGDYEKLFF
TGCAGCGTCTTGACAGGGGATTATGAAAAACTGTTTTTT
>many|TRBJ2-7|.|TRBV29-1
CSVRQSYEQYF
TGCAGCGTTCGACAGTCCTACGAGCAGTACTTC
>few|TRBJ2-1|TRBD2|TRBV28
CASTPGGSRYEQFF
TGTGCCAGCACCCCTGGCGGGAGTCGGTATGAGCAGTTCTTC
>.|TRBJ2-7|TRBD2|TRBV6-5
CASSYLGLAHSYEQYF
TGTGCCAGCAGTTACCTAGGACTAGCCCACTCCTACGAGCAGTACTTC
>.|TRBJ1-1|.|TRBV7-9
CASSLTEGQETEAFF
TGTGCCAGCAGCTTAACTGAGGGTCAAGAAACTGAAGCTTTCTTT
>.|TRBJ2-7|.|TRBV6-2/TRBV6-3
CASSYIGYEQYF
TGTGCCAGCAGTTACATCGGCTACGAGCAGTACTTC
>.|TRBJ2-5|TRBD2|TRBV28
CASSLVDQGGSETQYF
TGTGCCAGCAGTTTAGTCGACCAGGGAGGGTCAGAGACCCAGTACTTC
>few|TRBJ1-2|TRBD1|TRBV7-2
CASSSGTGWAYGYTF
TGTGCCAGCAGCTCGGGGACAGGCTGGGCATATGGCTACACCTTC
>.|TRBJ2-3|TRBD2|TRBV12-3/TRBV12-4
CASSLTSGRLLDTQYF
TGTGCCAGCAGTTTAACTAGCGGGAGGTTGTTAGATACGCAGTATTTT
>.|TRBJ2-3|.|TRBV6-5
CASRPGFSTDTQYF
TGTGCCAGCAGGCCGGGGTTTAGCACAGATACGCAGTATTTT
>.|TRBJ1-2|.|TRBV10-3
CAISGQNSNYGYTF
TGTGCCATCAGTGGACAGAACTCTAACTATGGCTACACCTTC
>few|TRBJ1-2|.|TRBV4-3
CASSQDNNFDYGYTF
TGCGCCAGCAGCCAAGATAACAACTTTGACTATGGCTACACCTTC
>.|TRBJ2-7|.|TRBV7-9
CASSFVQGGNEQYF
TGTGCCAGCAGCTTCGTTCAGGGGGGCAACGAGCAGTACTTC
>.|TRBJ2-1|.|TRBV20-1
CSARDPTTESYNEQFF
TGCAGTGCTAGAGACCCTACGACTGAGAGCTACAATGAGCAGTTCTTC
>once|TRBJ2-7|TRBD2|TRBV2
CASSDLSSGAYNEQYF
TGTGCCAGCAGTGACCTTTCTAGCGGAGCATACAATGAGCAGTACTTC
>.|TRBJ2-1|.|TRBV6-2/TRBV6-3
CASRSDRITYYNEQFF
TGTGCCAGCAGGTCCGACAGAATAACTTACTACAATGAGCAGTTCTTC
>many|TRBJ1-6|.|TRBV27
CASSLMGPQNNSPLHF
TGTGCCAGCAGTTTGATGGGCCCCCAAAACAATTCACCCCTCCACTTT
>.|TRBJ2-5|TRBD2|TRBV28
CASSQILAEVETQYF
TGTGCCAGCAGTCAAATCCTAGCGGAGGTAGAGACCCAGTACTTC